This T cell receptor beta chain was sequenced for a study of response to subunit inactivated influenza vaccine. TCRdb analysed the RT-PCR reads with MiXCR anew, one entry per CDR3 protein. The repertoire holds about 780,000 distinct CDR3 sequences, with around 18% as singletons. The trim removed 2 bases at V and 5 bases at J, leaving 5 bases unmatched. The germline gives CDR1 MNHEY, CDR2 SVGAGI. The CDR3 extends over 15 amino acids. Study outcomes and limitations: Each seasonal influenza vaccination recruits few new T cells, the authors suggested.

Notes on this clonotype: As yet, its antigen is unknown.

This sequence joins TRBV6-5 and TRBJ2-5; 10 bases line up with TRBD1. The sequence was collected from a man over 45 who received an inactivated influenza vaccine. The sequencing here drew on PBMCs from blood, taken 5 to 6 days after vaccination. The CDR3 DNA is TGTGCCAGCAGTTACGCGACAGGGGGCGAGGAGACCCAGTACTTC. It encodes CASSYATGGEETQYF.